This T cell receptor (beta chain) was profiled in a study of T cells in women clearing cervical HPV infection. Study overall: Cases were women with histologically confirmed HPV16-related CIN3 or worse, including a couple of invasive cancers. Case blood was drawn when the lesion was first found; control blood after infection became undetectable. Controls' single incident HPV16 infection cleared within 12 months without precancer.

Germline loops: CDR1 SNHLY, CDR2 FYNNEI. Trimming stripped 4 bases from V and 6 bases from J, with 7 bases between. The CDR3 has 12 amino acids. Clones were read by immunoSEQ multiplex PCR, and TCRdb kept only the in-frame ones, dropping some. Its table records about 30,000 clones. Concerning this clone: Its antigen is still unknown. The CDR3 extends 3 residues past the end of the read, so its final part is completed from the germline J gene.

Study results and limitations: Each sample's T-cell count was unknown, possibly confounding richness.

The origin of this receptor is a woman between 18 and 70 years old with a cervical HPV16 infection that either progressed to CIN3+ or cleared (not recorded which). The chain uses TRBV2 and TRBJ2-1, with D perhaps TRBD1 (5 bases). The sequenced sample consisted of blood buffy coat. This chain's CDR3 is CASSGQFNEQFF. Incomplete CDR3 DNA: TGTGCCAGCAGTGGACAGTTCAATGAG.